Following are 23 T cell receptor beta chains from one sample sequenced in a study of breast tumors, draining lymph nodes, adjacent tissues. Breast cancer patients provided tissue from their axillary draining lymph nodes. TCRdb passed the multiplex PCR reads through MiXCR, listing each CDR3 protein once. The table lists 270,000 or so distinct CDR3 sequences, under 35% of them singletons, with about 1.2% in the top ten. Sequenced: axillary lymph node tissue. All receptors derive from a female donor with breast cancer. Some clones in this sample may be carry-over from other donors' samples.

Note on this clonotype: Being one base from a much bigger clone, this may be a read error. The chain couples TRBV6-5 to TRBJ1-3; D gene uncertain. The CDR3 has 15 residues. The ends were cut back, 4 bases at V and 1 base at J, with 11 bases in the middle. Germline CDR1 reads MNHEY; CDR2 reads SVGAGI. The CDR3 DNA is TGTGCCAGCAGTTCCTCGGTCGGTTCTGGAAACACCATATATTTT. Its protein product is CASSSSVGSGNTIYF.

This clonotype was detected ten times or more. In DNA, the CDR3 is TGTGCCAGCAGCGTAGGGCAGGGGCTTGGAAACACCATATATTTT. This sequence encodes CASSVGQGLGNTIYF. This sequence joins TRBV9 and TRBJ1-3; D might be TRBD1 (6 bases). Germline V CDR1 and CDR2: SGDLS, YYNGEE. The CDR3 consists of 15 residues. The V and J ends lost 0 bases and 3 bases respectively, with 10 bases between them.

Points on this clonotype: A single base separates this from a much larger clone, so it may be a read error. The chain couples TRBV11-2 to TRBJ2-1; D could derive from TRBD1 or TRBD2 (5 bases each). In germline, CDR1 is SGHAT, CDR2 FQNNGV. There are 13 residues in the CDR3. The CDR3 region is CAGSLPWGNEQFF. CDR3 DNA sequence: TGTGCCGGCAGCTTACCGTGGGGGAATGAGCAGTTCTTC.

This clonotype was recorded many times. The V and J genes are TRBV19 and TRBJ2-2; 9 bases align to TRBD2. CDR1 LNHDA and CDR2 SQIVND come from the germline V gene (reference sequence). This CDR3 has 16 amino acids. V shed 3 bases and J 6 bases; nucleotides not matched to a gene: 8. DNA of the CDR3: TGTGCCAGTAGTATGACAGTGCTAGCGGGACCCGGGGAGCTGTTTTTT. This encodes CASSMTVLAGPGELFF. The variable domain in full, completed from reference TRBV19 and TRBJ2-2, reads DGGITQSPKYLFRKEGQNVTLSCEQNLNHDAMYWYRQDPGQGLRLIYYSQIVNDFQKGDIAEGYSVSREKKESFPLTVTSAQKNPTAFYLCASSMTVLAGPGELFFGEGSRLTVL.

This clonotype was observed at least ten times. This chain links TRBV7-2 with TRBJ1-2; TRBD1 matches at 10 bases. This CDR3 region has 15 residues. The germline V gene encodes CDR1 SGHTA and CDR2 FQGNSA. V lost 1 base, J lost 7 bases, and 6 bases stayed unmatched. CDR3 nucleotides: TGTGCCAGCAGCTTAGAAGGGACAGGGGTGCGTGGCTACACCTTC. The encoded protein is CASSLEGTGVRGYTF. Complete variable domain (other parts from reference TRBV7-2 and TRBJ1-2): GAGVSQSPSNKVTEKGKDVELRCDPISGHTALYWYRQSLGQGLEFLIYFQGNSAPDKSGLPSDRFSAERTGGSVSTLTIQRTQQEDSAVYLCASSLEGTGVRGYTFGSGTRLTVV.

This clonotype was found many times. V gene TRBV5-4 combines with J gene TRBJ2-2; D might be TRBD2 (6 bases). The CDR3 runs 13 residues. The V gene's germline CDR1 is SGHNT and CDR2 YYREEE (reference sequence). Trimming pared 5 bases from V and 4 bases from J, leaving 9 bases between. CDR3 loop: CASSYGGTGELFF. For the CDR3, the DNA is TGTGCCAGCAGTTACGGGGGCACCGGGGAGCTGTTTTTT.

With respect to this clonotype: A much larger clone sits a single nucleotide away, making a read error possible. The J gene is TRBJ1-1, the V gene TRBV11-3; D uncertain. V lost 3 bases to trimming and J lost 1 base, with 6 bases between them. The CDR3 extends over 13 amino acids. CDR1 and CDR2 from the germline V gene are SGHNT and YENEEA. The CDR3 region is CASSLRWNTEAFF. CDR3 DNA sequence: TGTGCCAGCAGCTTGAGGTGGAACACTGAAGCTTTCTTT.

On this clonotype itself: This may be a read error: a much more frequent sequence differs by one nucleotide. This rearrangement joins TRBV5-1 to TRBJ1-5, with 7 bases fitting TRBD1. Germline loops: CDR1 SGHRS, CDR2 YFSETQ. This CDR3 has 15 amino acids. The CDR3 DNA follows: TGCACCAGCAGCTGGGCCGGGACAGCGGATCAGCCCCAGCATTTT. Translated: CTSSWAGTADQPQHF.

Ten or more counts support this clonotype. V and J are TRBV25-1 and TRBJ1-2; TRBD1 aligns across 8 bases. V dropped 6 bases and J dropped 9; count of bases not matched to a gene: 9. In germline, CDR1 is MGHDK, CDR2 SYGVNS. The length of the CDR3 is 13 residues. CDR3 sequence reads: CASSLKQGARYTF. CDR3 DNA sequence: TGTGCCAGCAGCCTAAAGCAGGGGGCCCGCTACACCTTC.

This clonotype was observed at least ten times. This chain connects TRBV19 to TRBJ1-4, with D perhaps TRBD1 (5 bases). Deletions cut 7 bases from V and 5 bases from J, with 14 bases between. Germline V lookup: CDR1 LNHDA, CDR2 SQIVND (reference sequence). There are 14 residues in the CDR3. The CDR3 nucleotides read TGTGCCAGTACCGTGGGGAGGGGCAATGAAAAACTGTTTTTT. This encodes CASTVGRGNEKLFF.

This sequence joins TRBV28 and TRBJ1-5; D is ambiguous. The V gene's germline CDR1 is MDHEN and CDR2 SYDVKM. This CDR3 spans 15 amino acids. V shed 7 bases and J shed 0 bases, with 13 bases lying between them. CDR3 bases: TGTGCCAGCACCACCGGGCTGACTAGCAATCAGCCCCAGCATTTT. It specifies CASTTGLTSNQPQHF.

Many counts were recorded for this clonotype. The CDR3 nucleotides are TGTGCCAGCAGCATTAGCGGGAGTCGCTACGAGCAGTACTTC. Translating it yields CASSISGSRYEQYF. This chain uses TRBV12-3 or TRBV12-4 with TRBJ2-7; 9 bases are a match to TRBD2. Losses at the gene ends were 6 bases for V and 3 bases for J; bases not matched to a gene: 6. CDR3 size: 14 residues.

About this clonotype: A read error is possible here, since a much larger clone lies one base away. The chain's CDR3 is CASSFGGLAYEQYF. CDR3 in DNA: TGTGCCAGCAGCTTCGGTGGCCTAGCCTACGAGCAGTACTTC. The genes are TRBV12-3 or TRBV12-4 and TRBJ2-7; no clear D. The CDR3 loop spans 14 amino acids. The ends were cut back, 6 bases at V and 2 bases at J, with 14 bases in the middle.

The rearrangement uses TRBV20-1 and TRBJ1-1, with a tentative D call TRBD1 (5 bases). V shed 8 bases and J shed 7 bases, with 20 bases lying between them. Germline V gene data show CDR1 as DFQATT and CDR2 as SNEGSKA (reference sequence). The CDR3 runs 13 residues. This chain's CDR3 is CSPEGTPVGEAFF. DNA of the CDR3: TGCAGTCCCGAGGGGACCCCGGTCGGTGAAGCTTTCTTT.

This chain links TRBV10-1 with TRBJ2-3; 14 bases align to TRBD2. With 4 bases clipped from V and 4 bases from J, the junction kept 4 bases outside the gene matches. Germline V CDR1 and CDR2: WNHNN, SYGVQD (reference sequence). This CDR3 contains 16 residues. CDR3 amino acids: CASSATSGRAPDTQYF. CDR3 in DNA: TGCGCCAGCAGTGCGACTAGCGGGAGGGCCCCAGATACGCAGTATTTT.

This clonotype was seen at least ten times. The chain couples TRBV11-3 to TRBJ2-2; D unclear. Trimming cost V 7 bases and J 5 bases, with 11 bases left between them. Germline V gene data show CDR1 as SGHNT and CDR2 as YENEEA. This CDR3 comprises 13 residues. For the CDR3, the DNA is TGTGCCAGCACCTGGGCGAGGACCGGGGAGCTGTTTTTT. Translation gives CASTWARTGELFF. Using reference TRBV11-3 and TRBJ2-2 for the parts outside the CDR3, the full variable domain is EAGVVQSPRYKIIEKKQPVAFWCNPISGHNTLYWYLQNLGQGPELLIRYENEEAVDDSQLPKDRFSAERLKGVDSTLKIQPAELGDSAVYLCASTWARTGELFFGEGSRLTVL.

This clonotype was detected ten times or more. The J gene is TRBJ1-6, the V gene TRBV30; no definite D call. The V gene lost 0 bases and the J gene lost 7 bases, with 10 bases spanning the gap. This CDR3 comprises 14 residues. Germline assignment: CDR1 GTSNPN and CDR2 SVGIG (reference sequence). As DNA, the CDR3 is TGTGCCTGGAGTGTCTCGGGCGGGAATTCACCCCTCCACTTT. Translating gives CAWSVSGGNSPLHF.

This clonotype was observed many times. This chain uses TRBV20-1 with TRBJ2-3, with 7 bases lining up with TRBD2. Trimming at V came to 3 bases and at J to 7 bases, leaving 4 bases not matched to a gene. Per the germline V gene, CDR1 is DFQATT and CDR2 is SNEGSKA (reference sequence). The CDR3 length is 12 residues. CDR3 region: CSASAGEYTQYF. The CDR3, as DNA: TGCAGTGCTAGTGCGGGAGAATATACGCAGTATTTT.

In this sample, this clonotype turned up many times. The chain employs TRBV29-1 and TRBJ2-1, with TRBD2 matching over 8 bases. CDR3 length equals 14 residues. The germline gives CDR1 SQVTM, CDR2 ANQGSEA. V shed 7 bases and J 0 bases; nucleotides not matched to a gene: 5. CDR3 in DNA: TGCAGCGGTAGCGGGACACCCTCCTACAATGAGCAGTTCTTC. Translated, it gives CSGSGTPSYNEQFF.

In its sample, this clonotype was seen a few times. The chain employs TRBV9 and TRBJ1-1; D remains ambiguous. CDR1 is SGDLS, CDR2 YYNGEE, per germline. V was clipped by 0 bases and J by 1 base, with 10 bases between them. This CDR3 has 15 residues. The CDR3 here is CASSVVGPGNTEAFF. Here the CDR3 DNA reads TGTGCCAGCAGCGTAGTAGGGCCTGGGAACACTGAAGCTTTCTTT.

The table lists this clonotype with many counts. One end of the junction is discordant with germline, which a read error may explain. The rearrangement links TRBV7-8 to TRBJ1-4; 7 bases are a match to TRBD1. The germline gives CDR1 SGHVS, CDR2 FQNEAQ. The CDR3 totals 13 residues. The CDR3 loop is CASSLSHRGLGIF. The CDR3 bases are TGTGCCAGCAGCTTAAGTCATAGGGGGCTAGGAATTTTT.

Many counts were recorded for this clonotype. The CDR3 loop reads CASSLVLTETDTQYF. CDR3 nucleotide sequence: TGCGCCAGCAGCTTGGTTCTCACCGAGACAGATACGCAGTATTTT. The chain employs TRBV5-1 and TRBJ2-3, with D hard to call. Per germline, CDR1 SGHRS and CDR2 YFSETQ. The CDR3 has 15 residues. V lost 0 bases and J lost 3, with 11 bases in between.

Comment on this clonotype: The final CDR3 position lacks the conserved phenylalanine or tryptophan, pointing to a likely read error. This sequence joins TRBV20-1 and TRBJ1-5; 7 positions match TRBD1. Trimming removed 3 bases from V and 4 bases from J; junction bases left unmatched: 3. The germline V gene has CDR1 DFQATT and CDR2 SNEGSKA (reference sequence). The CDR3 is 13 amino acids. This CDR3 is CSARTGRNQPQHG. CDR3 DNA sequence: TGCAGTGCTAGGACAGGGCGGAATCAGCCCCAGCATGGT.